One T cell receptor (beta chain) is described in this entry. The CDR3 has 16 residues. V gave up 3 bases and J gave up 3 bases; unmatched junction bases: 9. Germline V CDR1 and CDR2: GTSNPN, SVGIG (reference sequence). This entry is derived from a study of blood T cell repertoires in COVID-19. Data came from immunoSEQ multiplex PCR; TCRdb stores just in-frame clones and leaves some out. The table records about 150,000 clones, over 75% of them present only once. The sequence was collected from a woman in her 40s with acute or convalescent COVID-19. Sequenced sample: peripheral blood. The chain combines TRBV30 with TRBJ2-7; 12 nucleotides align to TRBD2. Here the CDR3 reads CAWRGLAGTEHYEQYF. CDR3 in DNA: TGTGCCTGGAGAGGACTAGCGGGAACGGAACACTACGAGCAGTACTTC. Variable domain in full (rest from reference TRBV30 and TRBJ2-7): SQTIHQWPATLVQPVGSPLSLECTVEGTSNPNLYWYRQAAGRGLQLLFYSVGIGQISSEVPQNLSASRPQDRQFILSSKKLLLSDSGFYLCAWRGLAGTEHYEQYFGPGTRLTVT.